This is a list of T cell receptor beta chains from one sample in a study of Graves' ophthalmopathy and Graves' hyperthyroidism. TCRdb reanalysed the multiplex PCR reads using MiXCR and keeps one entry per CDR3 protein. Counted here are approximately 380,000 distinct CDR3 sequences, over 20% occurring once; the ten biggest clones make up roughly 3.2%. Sequencing was carried out using peripheral blood. The receptors derive from a woman between 18 and 29 years old with stable Graves' hyperthyroidism. CDR3s include the opening cysteine and the closing phenylalanine or tryptophan. Fields, in order: J gene, clone size, V gene, D gene, CDR3 DNA, CDR3 protein. The D gene is left open where the match is weak. Size is omitted from some rows. Given values are once, few, many or a class for expanded clones.

TRBJ2-3	many	TRBV24-1	TRBD2	TGTGCCACCAGTGGTTGGGAGGGAGATACAGATACGCAGTATTTT	CATSGWEGDTDTQYF
TRBJ2-3	many	TRBV19	-	TGTGCCAGTAGTATCGGGGCAGGGGGCACAGATACGCAGTATTTT	CASSIGAGGTDTQYF
TRBJ1-1	many	TRBV6-1	TRBD1	TGTGCCAGCAGTGAGGGAATACAGGGGTTGGACACTGAAGCTTTCTTT	CASSEGIQGLDTEAFF
TRBJ2-7	many	TRBV10-3	-	TGTGCCATCAGTAAATTAGCGGAAGGGGGGGAGCAGTACTTC	CAISKLAEGGEQYF
TRBJ2-5	-	TRBV6-2/TRBV6-3	-	TGTGCCAGCAGAGCCGCGGAGACCCAGTACTTC	CASRAAETQYF
TRBJ1-5	-	TRBV15	-	TGTGCCACCAGCAGAGATCTGCGGGAAAATCAGCCCCAGCATTTT	CATSRDLRENQPQHF
TRBJ1-5	few	TRBV6-4	TRBD1	TGTGCCAGCAGAACCCAACTTGGACAGGGTAGCAGGTATGGGCAGCCCCAGCATTTT	CASRTQLGQGSRYGQPQHF
TRBJ2-2	many	TRBV12-3/TRBV12-4	-	TGTGCCAGCATGCGATGGGCCTCGGGAACCGGGGAGCTGTTTTTT	CASMRWASGTGELFF
TRBJ1-2	-	TRBV11-2	-	TGTGCCAGCAGCCCCACCACGACTCTCGTGAAATATGGCTACACCTTC	CASSPTTTLVKYGYTF
TRBJ1-5	-	TRBV6-1	-	TGTGCCAGCAGGTCCCTTGGCAAGGGGAACCAGCCTCAGCATTTT	CASRSLGKGNQPQHF
TRBJ2-5	many	TRBV25-1	TRBD2	TGTGCCAGCAGTGAATCCCCCCATAGCGGGAGAGAAGAGACCCAGTACTTC	CASSESPHSGREETQYF
TRBJ2-7	many	TRBV13	TRBD2	TGTGCCAGCGGAGCGGGAGGGATCCACGAGCAGTACTTC	CASGAGGIHEQYF
TRBJ2-7	many	TRBV7-9	-	TGCGCCAGCAGCTTGGGTCAGTACGAGCAGTACTTC	CASSLGQYEQYF
TRBJ2-2	few	TRBV5-1	-	TGCGCCAGCGCCGATTGGGTCGATGCGAACACCGGGGAGCTGTTTTTT	CASADWVDANTGELFF
TRBJ1-1	many	TRBV2	-	TGTGCCAGCAGTGATCTCCACGGGACACGAACAGTGAACACTGAAGCTTTCTTT	CASSDLHGTRTVNTEAFF
TRBJ1-6	many	TRBV6-1	-	TGTGCCAGCAGTAGGGGGGGGTCCCCCTCCCGGGGTTCACCCCTCCACTTT	CASSRGGSPSRGSPLHF
TRBJ2-3	-	TRBV24-1	-	TGTGCCACCAGTGATCCGCTCGGATCCGGCACAGATACGCAGTATTTT	CATSDPLGSGTDTQYF
TRBJ2-5	many	TRBV7-2	-	TGTGCCAGCAGCTCCCCCGGGATGGTAGAGACCCAGTACTTC	CASSSPGMVETQYF
TRBJ1-2	many	TRBV6-5	-	TGTGCCAGCAGTTCCCGGACTGAAAGAGCTAACTATGGCTACACCTTC	CASSSRTERANYGYTF
TRBJ1-5	many	TRBV7-9	TRBD1	TGTGCCAGCAGCTCCTTGTTGACAGGGGATCAGCCCCAGCATTTT	CASSSLLTGDQPQHF
TRBJ2-7	many	TRBV12-3/TRBV12-4	TRBD2	TGTGCCAGCAGAACCGGGACTAGCGGAACCTACGAGCAGTACTTC	CASRTGTSGTYEQYF
TRBJ1-2	few	TRBV29-1	-	TGCAGCGTTGCCGAGGACTACTATGGCTACACCTTC	CSVAEDYYGYTF
TRBJ1-1	many	TRBV29-1	-	TGCAGCGTTGAATTCGGTGACACTGAAGCTTTCTTT	CSVEFGDTEAFF
TRBJ2-7	many	TRBV2	-	TGTGCCAGCAGTGACCCCTACGAGCAGTACTTC	CASSDPYEQYF
TRBJ2-7	many	TRBV2	-	TGTGCCAGCTTGGGTGGAGGCCGAACCCATTTAGGCCCCTACGAGCAGTACTTC	CASLGGGRTHLGPYEQYF